One and the same sample provided the 32 T cell receptor beta chains below, sequenced in a study of breast tumors, draining lymph nodes, adjacent tissues. Samples came from axillary lymph nodes draining the breast cancer. TCRdb fed the multiplex PCR reads into MiXCR, producing one record per CDR3 protein. The sample contains roughly 260,000 distinct CDR3 sequences, around 30% of which appear only once. Sequencing was performed on axillary lymph node tissue. The origin of the receptors is a female donor with breast cancer. Some clones in this sample may be carry-over from other donors' samples.

This clonotype was seen at least ten times. This sequence joins TRBV12-3 or TRBV12-4 and TRBJ2-1; no clear D. The CDR3 sequence is 11 residues long. Trimming removed 6 bases from V and 6 bases from J, with 6 bases in between. The CDR3 DNA reads as TGTGCCAGCAGCACTATCAATGAGCAGTTCTTC. This codes for CASSTINEQFF.

This clonotype appeared many times. This chain links TRBV19 with TRBJ2-2, with 7 bases identical to TRBD2. V shed 3 bases, J shed 4 bases, and the junction held 5 bases outside the gene matches. This CDR3 has 15 amino acids. Germline lookup yields CDR1 LNHDA and CDR2 SQIVND (reference sequence). In nucleotides, the CDR3 is TGTGCCAGTAGTATCTCGGCGGGAGTCACCGGGGAGCTGTTTTTT. The encoded protein is CASSISAGVTGELFF.

This clonotype was counted ten times or more. The chain links TRBV18 to TRBJ2-5, with D perhaps matching TRBD2 (6 bases). The V end was cut by 0 bases, the J end by 5 bases, with 10 bases between. The germline V gene encodes CDR1 KGHSH and CDR2 LQKENI. The CDR3 length is 14 residues. The CDR3 region is CASSPPAGRETQYF. CDR3 bases: TGTGCCAGCTCACCACCGGCGGGGCGGGAGACCCAGTACTTC.

About this clonotype: A much larger clonotype is one base distant, so this may be a read error. Since no conserved phenylalanine or tryptophan closes the CDR3, a read error is the likely cause. The chain has TRBV20-1 and TRBJ2-3; D call uncertain. V was pared by 7 bases and J by 1 base, with 3 bases between. This CDR3 comprises 10 residues. CDR1 is DFQATT and CDR2 is SNEGSKA in the germline V gene (reference sequence). CDR3 loop: CSVGTDTQYL. In nucleotides, the CDR3 is TGCAGTGTTGGCACAGATACGCAGTATCTT.

Ten or more counts support this clonotype. This chain joins TRBV15 and TRBJ1-5; unclear D gene. This CDR3 contains 12 residues. Looked up from germline, CDR1 is LNHNV and CDR2 is YYDKDF (reference sequence). The V end was cut by 0 bases, the J end by 9 bases, with 6 bases between. The CDR3, as DNA: TGTGCCACCAGCAGAGAAAAGGGGCCCCAGCATTTT. Translated, it gives CATSREKGPQHF.

The V gene is TRBV7-2, the J gene TRBJ2-1, with TRBD2 as a possible D gene (6 bases). Trimming left V 3 bases short and J 8 bases short, with 23 bases between. CDR1 is SGHTA and CDR2 is FQGNSA in the germline V gene. The CDR3 runs to 17 residues. The CDR3 DNA follows: TGTGCCAGCAGCTTCCACGGGGGAGGTGCGCGAAGCGATGAGCAGTTCTTC. Translated: CASSFHGGGARSDEQFF.

The chain links TRBV7-9 to TRBJ2-4; 9 nucleotides agree with TRBD1. Per the germline V gene, CDR1 is SEHNR and CDR2 is FQNEAQ (reference sequence). V shed 1 base and J 1 base; nucleotides not matched to a gene: 8. The CDR3 is made up of 18 amino acids. This CDR3 reads CASSLGGGQGVAKNIQYF. The CDR3 nucleotides are TGTGCCAGCAGCTTAGGGGGGGGACAGGGTGTGGCCAAAAACATTCAGTACTTC.

This chain links TRBV12-3 or TRBV12-4 with TRBJ1-5, with 7 bases lining up with TRBD1. J was trimmed by 5 bases and V by 4 bases; bases with no gene match: 17. This CDR3 comprises 18 residues. CDR3 loop: CASSCPHPGQRVDQPQHF. The CDR3 nucleotides are TGTGCCAGCAGTTGCCCCCACCCGGGACAGCGGGTGGATCAGCCCCAGCATTTT.

As to this clonotype: Its ends do not fully match the called genes, so a read error is possible. This sequence joins TRBV5-1 and TRBJ2-1; no reliable D call. The CDR3 sequence is 16 residues long. Germline loops: CDR1 SGHRS, CDR2 YFSETQ. CDR3 loop: CASSIRLQATYNEQFF. In nucleotides, the CDR3 is TGTGCCAGCAGTATCAGGCTTCAGGCCACCTACAATGAGCAGTTCTTC.

Ten or more counts support this clonotype. The CDR3 bases are TGTGCCAGCAGTGTTGCAAACAGGGGGCTCTTTGTGCAGTACTTC. This codes for CASSVANRGLFVQYF. The genes are TRBV2 and TRBJ2-7; 9 nucleotides align to TRBD1. The CDR3 has 15 residues. CDR1 is SNHLY, CDR2 FYNNEI, per germline. V was clipped by 4 bases and J by 9 bases; unmatched bases: 13. Together with reference TRBV2 and TRBJ2-7, the CDR3 gives the full variable domain: EPEVTQTPSHQVTQMGQEVILRCVPISNHLYFYWYRQILGQKVEFLVSFYNNEISEKSEIFDDQFSVERPDGSNFTLKIRSTKLEDSAMYFCASSVANRGLFVQYFGPGTRLTVT.

On this clonotype: This could be a read error, since a much larger clone is one nucleotide away. The V gene is TRBV7-9, the J gene TRBJ2-3; 9 bases line up with TRBD2. Germline-derived CDR1 and CDR2 are SEHNR and FQNEAQ (reference sequence). The CDR3 loop spans 16 amino acids. The CDR3 DNA is TGTGCCAGCAGCTTATGGGCGGGAGGGAGCACAGGTACGCAGTATTTT. It yields the protein CASSLWAGGSTGTQYF.

The table lists this clonotype with many counts. This rearrangement joins TRBV7-8 to TRBJ1-5; a possible D gene is TRBD1 (6 bases). From germline, CDR1 is SGHVS and CDR2 FQNEAQ. Trimming left V 2 bases short and J 6 bases short, with 11 bases between. CDR3 length: 14 amino acids. The CDR3 here is CASSLRGGGQPQHF. Written as DNA, the CDR3 is TGTGCCAGCAGCTTAAGGGGGGGGGGTCAGCCCCAGCATTTT.

This clonotype was seen ten or more times. A much larger clone differs by one base, so this may be a read error. V gene TRBV6-4 combines with J gene TRBJ1-6; TRBD1 aligns across 7 bases. The CDR3 consists of 15 residues. Trimming removed 5 bases from V and 8 bases from J; junction bases left unmatched: 9. Germline lookup yields CDR1 MRHNA and CDR2 SNTAGT. The CDR3 DNA sequence: TGTGCCAGCAGTCCCGACGACAGGGTAGATTCACCCCTCCACTTT. It is translated as CASSPDDRVDSPLHF.

This clonotype was seen more than once but under ten times. One base away lies a much larger clone, so this may be a sequencing read error. V gene TRBV7-2 combines with J gene TRBJ2-1, with TRBD2 identical over 14 bases. Germline CDR1 reads SGHTA; CDR2 reads FQGNSA. This CDR3 comprises 15 residues. CDR3 sequence (DNA): TGTGCCAGCAGCCCGGGACTAGCGGGAGCGGTTGAGCAGCTCTTC. It encodes CASSPGLAGAVEQLF.

This clonotype came up a few times. A read error may explain this, as a much larger clone is one base away. The chain links TRBV9 to TRBJ2-7; D gene uncertain. The CDR3 extends over 14 amino acids. Germline loops: CDR1 SGDLS, CDR2 YYNGEE. The CDR3: CASSVGIWPYEQSF. The CDR3 DNA reads as TGTGCCAGCAGCGTAGGGATTTGGCCCTACGAGCAGTCCTTC.

The V and J genes are TRBV3-1 and TRBJ2-5; D gene ambiguous. Between the trimmed V and J ends, which lost 0 bases and 5 bases, there was a span of 4 bases. The length of the CDR3 is 12 residues. Germline-derived CDR1 and CDR2 are LGHDT and YNNKEL (reference sequence). CDR3 nucleotide sequence: TGTGCCAGCAGCCAAGATATCGAGACCCAGTACTTC. Translated: CASSQDIETQYF.

This clonotype showed up many times. This sequence joins TRBV29-1 and TRBJ2-2; D is possibly TRBD1 (6 bases). This CDR3 spans 12 amino acids. Trimming pared 6 bases from V and 3 bases from J, leaving 8 bases between. The germline V gene has CDR1 SQVTM and CDR2 ANQGSEA. DNA for the CDR3: TGCAGCGTCCGGACAGACACCGGGGAGCTGTTTTTT. It specifies CSVRTDTGELFF.

This clonotype has a count of ten or more. This chain connects TRBV19 to TRBJ1-4, with 7 bases lining up with TRBD1. The V segment lost 10 bases and the J segment 5 bases; nucleotides outside the gene matches: 10. Germline assignment: CDR1 LNHDA and CDR2 SQIVND (reference sequence). The CDR3 contains 14 residues. CDR3 protein: CATKRGQSNEKLFF. The CDR3, as DNA: TGTGCCACCAAGAGGGGACAGTCGAATGAAAAACTGTTTTTT.

A remark on this clonotype: Given a much more abundant clone one base away, this may be a read error. V usage is TRBV9 and J usage is TRBJ2-5; 8 bases are shared with TRBD2. CDR3 length: 15 amino acids. Germline V gene data show CDR1 as SGDLS and CDR2 as YYNGEE. This CDR3 reads CASSATGLVGETPYF. CDR3 nucleotide sequence: TGTGCCAGCAGCGCCACGGGACTAGTGGGGGAGACCCCGTACTTC.

The gene calls are TRBV5-4 and TRBJ2-3; possibly TRBD1 for D (8 bases). The V gene's germline CDR1 is SGHNT and CDR2 YYREEE (reference sequence). This CDR3 is 20 amino acids long. V lost 4 bases to trimming and J lost 6 bases, with 33 bases between them. CDR3 in amino acids: CASSQAGQGGFGEGADTQYF. The CDR3 DNA reads as TGTGCCAGCAGCCAAGCAGGACAGGGCGGATTCGGGGAGGGAGCGGATACGCAGTATTTT.

Notes on this clonotype: A much larger clone sits a single nucleotide away, making a read error possible. The gene calls are TRBV12-5 and TRBJ2-1; D possibly corresponds to TRBD1 (5 bases). Germline V CDR1 and CDR2: LGHNT, FRNRAP. The CDR3 has 13 residues. CDR3 sequence: CANGLWGRNEQFF. The CDR3 nucleotides are TGTGCTAATGGTTTGTGGGGCCGAAATGAGCAGTTCTTC.

This clonotype has only a few counts. The genes are TRBV27 and TRBJ2-7; weak D call: TRBD1 (6 bases). The V gene lost 2 bases and the J gene lost 0 bases, with 14 bases spanning the gap. Germline values: CDR1 MNHEY, CDR2 SMNVEV (reference sequence). The CDR3 spans 16 residues. The CDR3 sequence is CASSLDTGRLSYEQYF. CDR3 sequence (DNA): TGTGCCAGCAGTTTAGATACAGGGCGACTCTCCTACGAGCAGTACTTC.

The CDR3 sequence: CASSLAGLAGANEQYF. The CDR3 nucleotides read TGCGCCAGCAGCTTGGCGGGACTAGCGGGCGCCAACGAGCAGTACTTC. The chain joins TRBV5-1 to TRBJ2-7, with 12 bases that match TRBD2. Germline values: CDR1 SGHRS, CDR2 YFSETQ. The CDR3 has 16 amino acids. The trim removed 0 bases at V and 5 bases at J, leaving 6 bases unmatched.

The chain couples TRBV3-1 to TRBJ2-5, with 10 bases that match TRBD1. CDR3 size: 15 residues. V gave up 4 bases and J gave up 4 bases; unmatched junction bases: 6. From germline, CDR1 is LGHDT and CDR2 YNNKEL (reference sequence). The CDR3 loop is CASSLMGTGAETQYF. CDR3 bases: TGTGCCAGCAGCCTAATGGGGACAGGGGCAGAGACCCAGTACTTC.

The chain is built from TRBV10-2 and TRBJ2-2; weak D call: TRBD2 (5 bases). The CDR3 consists of 13 residues. Germline V gene data show CDR1 as WSHSY and CDR2 as SAAADI. The V end was cut by 3 bases, the J end by 4 bases, with 6 bases between. As DNA, the CDR3 is TGCGCCAGCAGTGATGGGAGCACCGGGGAGCTGTTTTTT. Translating gives CASSDGSTGELFF.

A single count supports this clonotype. A much bigger clone sits one base away, suggesting this may be a read error. This CDR3 is missing its conserved last phenylalanine or tryptophan, likely due to a read error. The V gene is TRBV19, the J gene TRBJ1-2; D unclear. The length of the CDR3 is 17 residues. CDR1 LNHDA and CDR2 SQIVND come from the germline V gene (reference sequence). V was pared by 2 bases and J by 2 bases, with 18 bases between. The CDR3 spells CASSINAGVGVNYGYTL. As DNA, the CDR3 is TGTGCCAGTAGTATAAACGCCGGGGTCGGGGTGAACTATGGCTACACCCTC.

This clonotype was detected ten times or more. This chain joins TRBV9 and TRBJ2-3, with TRBD2 matching over 12 bases. CDR1 and CDR2 (germline): SGDLS, YYNGEE. This CDR3 is built from 18 residues. J gave up 4 bases and V 3 bases, and 12 bases lay outside the gene matches. CDR3 loop: CASSAPGSSGRVADTQYF. Written as DNA, the CDR3 is TGTGCCAGCAGCGCCCCCGGGTCTAGCGGGAGGGTGGCAGATACGCAGTATTTT.

This clonotype was observed many times. The chain carries TRBV15 and TRBJ2-1; 12 nucleotides match TRBD2. The CDR3 is 17 amino acids. CDR1 is LNHNV and CDR2 is YYDKDF in the germline V gene (reference sequence). V shed 1 base and J 5 bases; nucleotides not matched to a gene: 6. The CDR3 coding sequence is TGTGCCACCAGCAGAGTTAAAACTAGCGGGGGGAACAATGAGCAGTTCTTC. Encoded protein: CATSRVKTSGGNNEQFF.

The chain employs TRBV10-3 and TRBJ1-4, with a tentative D call TRBD1 (6 bases). Germline V gene data show CDR1 as ENHRY and CDR2 as SYGVKD. The CDR3 length is 13 residues. Trimming took 10 bases from V and 8 from J, leaving 17 bases between them. For the CDR3, the DNA is TGTGCCACCGAAGGGGGGGTGAGCGAAAAACTGTTTTTT. Its protein product is CATEGGVSEKLFF.

On this clonotype itself: This could be a read error, since a much larger clone is one nucleotide away. The rearrangement links TRBV11-2 to TRBJ2-5, with 7 positions matching TRBD1. Germline lookup yields CDR1 SGHAT and CDR2 FQNNGV. This CDR3 contains 13 residues. Unmatched junction bases numbered 8, after V lost 4 bases and J lost 9 bases. For the CDR3, the DNA is TGTGCCAGCAGCTCGGACCGGCAGGGGGCCCAGTACTTC. Translated, it gives CASSSDRQGAQYF.

This clonotype was seen ten or more times. V usage is TRBV2 and J usage is TRBJ2-7; the D is unclear. V was clipped by 6 bases and J by 1 base, with 4 bases between them. Germline CDR1 reads SNHLY; CDR2 reads FYNNEI. The CDR3 runs 11 residues. The CDR3 loop is CASSLSYEQYF. In DNA, the CDR3 is TGTGCCAGCAGCCTTTCCTACGAGCAGTACTTC.

The chain recombines TRBV18 with TRBJ1-1; no definite D call. The germline V gene has CDR1 KGHSH and CDR2 LQKENI. The CDR3 totals 16 residues. The V end was cut by 2 bases, the J end by 1 base, with 14 bases between. The CDR3 region is CASSPRFSSGNTEAFF. CDR3 bases: TGTGCCAGCTCACCAAGATTCAGTTCAGGGAACACTGAAGCTTTCTTT.